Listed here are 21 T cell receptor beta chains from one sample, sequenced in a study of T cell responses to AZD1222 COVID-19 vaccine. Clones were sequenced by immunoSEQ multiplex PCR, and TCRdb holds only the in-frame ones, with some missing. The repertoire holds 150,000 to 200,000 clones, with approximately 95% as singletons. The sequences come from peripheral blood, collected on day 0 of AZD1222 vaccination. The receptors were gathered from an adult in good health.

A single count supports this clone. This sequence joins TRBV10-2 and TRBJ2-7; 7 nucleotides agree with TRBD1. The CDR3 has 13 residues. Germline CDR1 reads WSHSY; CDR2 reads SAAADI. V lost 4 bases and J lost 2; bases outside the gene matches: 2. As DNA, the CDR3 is TGCGCCAGCAGTGGGGACAGAGCCTACGAGCAGTACTTC. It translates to CASSGDRAYEQYF.

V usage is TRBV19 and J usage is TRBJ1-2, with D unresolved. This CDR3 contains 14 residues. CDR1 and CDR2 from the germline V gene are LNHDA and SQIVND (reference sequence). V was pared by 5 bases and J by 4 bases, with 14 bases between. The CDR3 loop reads CASSDTVQSYGYTF. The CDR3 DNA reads TGTGCCAGTAGTGATACCGTTCAGTCCTATGGCTACACCTTC.

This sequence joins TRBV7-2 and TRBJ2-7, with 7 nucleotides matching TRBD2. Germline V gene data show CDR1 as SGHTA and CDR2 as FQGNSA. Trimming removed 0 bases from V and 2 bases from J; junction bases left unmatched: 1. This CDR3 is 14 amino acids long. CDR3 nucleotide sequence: TGTGCCAGCAGCTTAGCTGCGGGAGCCTACGAGCAGTACTTC. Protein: CASSLAAGAYEQYF. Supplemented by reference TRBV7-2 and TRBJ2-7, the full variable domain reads GAGVSQSPSNKVTEKGKDVELRCDPISGHTALYWYRQSLGQGLEFLIYFQGNSAPDKSGLPSDRFSAERTGGSVSTLTIQRTQQEDSAVYLCASSLAAGAYEQYFGPGTRLTVT.

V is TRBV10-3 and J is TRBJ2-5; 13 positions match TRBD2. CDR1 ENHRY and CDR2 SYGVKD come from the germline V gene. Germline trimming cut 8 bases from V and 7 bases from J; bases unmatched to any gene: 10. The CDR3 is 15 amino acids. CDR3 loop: CAIGGTSGARGTQYF. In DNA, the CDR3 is TGTGCCATCGGAGGGACTAGCGGGGCGCGCGGGACCCAGTACTTC.

The CDR3 nucleotides read TGTGCCACGCGGCTAGCGGGAGGTGGCGAGCAGTACTTC. Amino acids: CATRLAGGGEQYF. The genes are TRBV27 and TRBJ2-7, with TRBD2 identical over 11 bases. Germline CDR1 reads MNHEY; CDR2 reads SMNVEV (reference sequence). The ends lost 10 bases at V and 6 bases at J; junction bases unmatched: 8. The CDR3 runs to 13 residues.

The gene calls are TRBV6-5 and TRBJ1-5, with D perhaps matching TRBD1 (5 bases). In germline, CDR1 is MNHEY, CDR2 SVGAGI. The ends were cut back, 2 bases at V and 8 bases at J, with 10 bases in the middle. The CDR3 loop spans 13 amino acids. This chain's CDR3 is CASSYDWGKPQHF. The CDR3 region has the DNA TGTGCCAGCAGTTACGACTGGGGGAAGCCCCAGCATTTT.

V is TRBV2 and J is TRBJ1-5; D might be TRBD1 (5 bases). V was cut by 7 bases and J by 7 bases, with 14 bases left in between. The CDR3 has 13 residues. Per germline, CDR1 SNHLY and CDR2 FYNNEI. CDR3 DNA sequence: TGTGCCAGCACCGAGGGCAGGGTACAGCCCCAGCATTTT. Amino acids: CASTEGRVQPQHF.

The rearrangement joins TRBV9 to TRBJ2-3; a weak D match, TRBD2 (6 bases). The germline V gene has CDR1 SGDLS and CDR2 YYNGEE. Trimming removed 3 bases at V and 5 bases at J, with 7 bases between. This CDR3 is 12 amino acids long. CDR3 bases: TGTGCCAGCAGCGAGGGAGGAGATACGCAGTATTTT. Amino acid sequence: CASSEGGDTQYF. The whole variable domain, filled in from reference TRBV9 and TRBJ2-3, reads DSGVTQTPKHLITATGQRVTLRCSPRSGDLSVYWYQQSLDQGLQFLIQYYNGEERAKGNILERFSAQQFPDLHSELNLSSLELGDSALYFCASSEGGDTQYFGPGTRLTVL.

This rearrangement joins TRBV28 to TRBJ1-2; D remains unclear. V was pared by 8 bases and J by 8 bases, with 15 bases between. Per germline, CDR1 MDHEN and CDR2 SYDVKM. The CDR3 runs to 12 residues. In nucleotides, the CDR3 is TGTGCCAGCGCCACCGCCCCCATGGGCTACACCTTC. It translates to CASATAPMGYTF.

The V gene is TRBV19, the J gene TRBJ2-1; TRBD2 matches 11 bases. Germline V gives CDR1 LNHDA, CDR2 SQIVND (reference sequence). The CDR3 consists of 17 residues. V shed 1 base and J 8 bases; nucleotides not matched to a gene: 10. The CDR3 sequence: CASSIVAGGSVGYEQFF. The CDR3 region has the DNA TGTGCCAGTAGTATAGTAGCGGGAGGGAGTGTGGGCTATGAGCAGTTCTTC.

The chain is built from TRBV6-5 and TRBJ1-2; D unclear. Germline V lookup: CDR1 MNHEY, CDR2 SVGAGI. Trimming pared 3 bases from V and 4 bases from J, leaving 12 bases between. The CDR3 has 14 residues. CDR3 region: CASSYRPTSYGYTF. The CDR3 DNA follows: TGTGCCAGCAGTTATCGGCCCACCAGCTATGGCTACACCTTC.

Written as DNA, the CDR3 is TGTGCCAGCAGCCAACTCGATACGCAGTATTTT. This sequence encodes CASSQLDTQYF. The V and J genes are TRBV3-1 (or the pseudogene TRBV3-2) and TRBJ2-3, with unresolved D. The germline CDR1 and CDR2 sequences are LGHDT and YNNKEL (reference sequence). Deletions cut 2 bases from V and 6 bases from J, with 3 bases between. The length of the CDR3 is 11 residues.

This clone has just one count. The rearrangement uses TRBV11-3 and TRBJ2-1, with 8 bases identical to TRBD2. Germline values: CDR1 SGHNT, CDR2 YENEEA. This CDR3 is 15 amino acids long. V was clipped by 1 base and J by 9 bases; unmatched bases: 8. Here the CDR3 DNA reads TGTGCCAGCAGCTTAGTTCCGGGAGGGCGTTCTGAGCAGTTCTTC. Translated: CASSLVPGGRSEQFF.

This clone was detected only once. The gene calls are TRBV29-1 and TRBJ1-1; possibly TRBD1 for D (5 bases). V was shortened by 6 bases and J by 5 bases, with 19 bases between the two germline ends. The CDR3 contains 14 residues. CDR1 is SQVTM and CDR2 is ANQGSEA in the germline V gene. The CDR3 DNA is TGCAGCGTGGGGGAAACGGGCGTAGGAACTGAAGCTTTCTTT. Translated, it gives CSVGETGVGTEAFF.

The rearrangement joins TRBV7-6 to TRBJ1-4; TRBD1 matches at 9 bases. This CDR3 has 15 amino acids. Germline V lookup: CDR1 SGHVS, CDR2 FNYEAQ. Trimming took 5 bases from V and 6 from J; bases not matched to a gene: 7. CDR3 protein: CASSPGQGNYEKLFF. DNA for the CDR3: TGTGCCAGCAGCCCTGGACAGGGGAACTATGAAAAACTGTTTTTT.

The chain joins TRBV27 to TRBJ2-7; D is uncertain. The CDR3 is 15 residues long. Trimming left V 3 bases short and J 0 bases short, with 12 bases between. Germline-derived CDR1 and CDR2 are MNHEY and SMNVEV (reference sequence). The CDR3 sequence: CASSFRNPSSYEQYF. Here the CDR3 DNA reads TGTGCCAGCAGTTTCAGGAACCCGAGCTCCTACGAGCAGTACTTC.

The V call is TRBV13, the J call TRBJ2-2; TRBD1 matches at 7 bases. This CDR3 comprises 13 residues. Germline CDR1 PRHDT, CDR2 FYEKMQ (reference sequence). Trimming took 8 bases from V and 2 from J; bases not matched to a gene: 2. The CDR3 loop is CASRDSNTGELFF. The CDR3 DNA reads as TGTGCCAGCCGGGACAGCAACACCGGGGAGCTGTTTTTT.

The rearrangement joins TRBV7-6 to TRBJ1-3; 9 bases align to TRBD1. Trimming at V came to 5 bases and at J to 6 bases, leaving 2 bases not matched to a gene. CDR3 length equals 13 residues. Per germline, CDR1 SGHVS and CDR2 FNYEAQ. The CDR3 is CASSQQGANTIYF. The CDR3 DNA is TGTGCCAGCAGCCAACAGGGGGCAAACACCATATATTTT.

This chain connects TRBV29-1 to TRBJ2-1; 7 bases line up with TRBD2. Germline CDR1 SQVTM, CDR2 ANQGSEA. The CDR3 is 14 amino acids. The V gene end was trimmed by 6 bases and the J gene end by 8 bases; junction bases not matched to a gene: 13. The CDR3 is CSVQRAGVTDEQFF. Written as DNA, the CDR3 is TGCAGCGTCCAACGGGCGGGGGTAACCGATGAGCAGTTCTTC.

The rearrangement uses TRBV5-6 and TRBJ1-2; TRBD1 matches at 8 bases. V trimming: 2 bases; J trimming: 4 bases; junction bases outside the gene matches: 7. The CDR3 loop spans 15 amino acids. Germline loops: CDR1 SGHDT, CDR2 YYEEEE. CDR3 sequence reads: CASSFETGDPYGYTF. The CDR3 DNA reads TGTGCCAGCAGCTTCGAGACAGGGGACCCCTATGGCTACACCTTC.

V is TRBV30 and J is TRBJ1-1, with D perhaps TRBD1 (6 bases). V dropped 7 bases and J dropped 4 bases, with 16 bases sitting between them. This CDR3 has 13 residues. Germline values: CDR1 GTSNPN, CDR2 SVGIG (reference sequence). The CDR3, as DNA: TGTGCCTCAAATGCCGGGGGGCTCACTGAAGCTTTCTTT. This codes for CASNAGGLTEAFF.